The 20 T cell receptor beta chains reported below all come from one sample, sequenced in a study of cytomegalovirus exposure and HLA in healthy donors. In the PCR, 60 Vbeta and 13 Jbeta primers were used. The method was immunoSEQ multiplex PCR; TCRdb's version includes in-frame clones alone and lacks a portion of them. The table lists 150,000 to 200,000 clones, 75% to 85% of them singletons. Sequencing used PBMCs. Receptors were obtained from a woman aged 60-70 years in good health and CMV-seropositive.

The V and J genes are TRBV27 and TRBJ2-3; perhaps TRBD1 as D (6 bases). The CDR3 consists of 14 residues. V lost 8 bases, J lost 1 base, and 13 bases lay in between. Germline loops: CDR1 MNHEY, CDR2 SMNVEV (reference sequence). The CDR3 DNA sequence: TGTGCCAGCCACAGGGAAAGGGGCACAGATACGCAGTATTTT. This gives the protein CASHRERGTDTQYF.

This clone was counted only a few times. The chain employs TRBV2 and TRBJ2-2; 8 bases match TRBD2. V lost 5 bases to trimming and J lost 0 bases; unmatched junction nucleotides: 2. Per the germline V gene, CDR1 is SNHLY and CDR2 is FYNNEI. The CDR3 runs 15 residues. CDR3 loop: CASSPGLANTGELFF. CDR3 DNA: TGTGCCAGCAGTCCGGGACTAGCGAACACCGGGGAGCTGTTTTTT.

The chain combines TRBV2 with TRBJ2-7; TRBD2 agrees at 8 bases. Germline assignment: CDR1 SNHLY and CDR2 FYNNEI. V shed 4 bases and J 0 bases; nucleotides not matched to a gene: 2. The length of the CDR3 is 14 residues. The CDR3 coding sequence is TGTGCCAGCAGTGTGGCGGGAGGCTCCTACGAGCAGTACTTC. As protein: CASSVAGGSYEQYF.

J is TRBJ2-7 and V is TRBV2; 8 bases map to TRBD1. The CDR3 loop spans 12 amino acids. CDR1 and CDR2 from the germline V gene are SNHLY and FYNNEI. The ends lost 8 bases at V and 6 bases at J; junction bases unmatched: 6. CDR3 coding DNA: TGTGCCAGCGGTCCCGACAGGGGCGAGCAGTACTTC. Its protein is CASGPDRGEQYF.

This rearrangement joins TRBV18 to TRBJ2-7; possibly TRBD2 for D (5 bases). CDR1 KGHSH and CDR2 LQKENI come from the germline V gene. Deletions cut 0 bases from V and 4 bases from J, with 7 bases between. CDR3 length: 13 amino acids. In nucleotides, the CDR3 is TGTGCCAGCTCACCACCCGGGGATTACGAGCAGTACTTC. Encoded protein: CASSPPGDYEQYF.

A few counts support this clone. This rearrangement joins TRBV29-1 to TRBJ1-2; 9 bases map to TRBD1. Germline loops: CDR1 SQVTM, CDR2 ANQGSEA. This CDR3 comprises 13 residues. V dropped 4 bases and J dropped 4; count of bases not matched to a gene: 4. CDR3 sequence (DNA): TGCAGCGTTGCCTGGGACAGGGTCTATGGCTACACCTTC. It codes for CSVAWDRVYGYTF. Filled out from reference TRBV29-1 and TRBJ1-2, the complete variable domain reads SAVISQKPSRDICQRGTSLTIQCQVDSQVTMMFWYRQQPGQSLTLIATANQGSEATYESGFVIDKFPISRPNLTFSTLTVSNMSPEDSSIYLCSVAWDRVYGYTFGSGTRLTVV.

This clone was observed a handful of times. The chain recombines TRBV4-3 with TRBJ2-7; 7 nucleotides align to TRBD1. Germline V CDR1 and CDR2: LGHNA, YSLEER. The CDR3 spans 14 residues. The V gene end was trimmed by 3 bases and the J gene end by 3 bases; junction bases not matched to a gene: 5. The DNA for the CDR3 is TGCGCCAGCAGCCAGTCGGCAGGGGGCTACGAGCAGTACTTC. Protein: CASSQSAGGYEQYF.

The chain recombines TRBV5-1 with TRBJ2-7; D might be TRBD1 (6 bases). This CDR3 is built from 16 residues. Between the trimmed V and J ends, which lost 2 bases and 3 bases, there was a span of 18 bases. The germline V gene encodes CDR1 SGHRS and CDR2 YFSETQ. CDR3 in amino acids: CASSFQAQGVDYEQYF. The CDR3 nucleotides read TGCGCCAGCAGCTTCCAAGCACAGGGCGTTGACTACGAGCAGTACTTC.

CDR3 amino acids: CASSLASLAGGATQYF. The CDR3 DNA is TGTGCCAGCAGCTTAGCGTCCCTAGCGGGGGGGGCGACCCAGTACTTC. This chain links TRBV7-6 with TRBJ2-5, with 12 bases that match TRBD2. The V segment lost 0 bases and the J segment 7 bases; nucleotides outside the gene matches: 6. Germline loops: CDR1 SGHVS, CDR2 FNYEAQ. The CDR3 loop spans 16 amino acids.

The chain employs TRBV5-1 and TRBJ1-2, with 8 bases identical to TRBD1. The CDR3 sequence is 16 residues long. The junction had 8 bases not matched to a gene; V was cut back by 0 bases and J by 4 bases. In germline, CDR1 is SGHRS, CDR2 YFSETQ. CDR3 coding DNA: TGCGCCAGCAGCTTGGACCCCGGGACAGGAAGCTATGGCTACACCTTC. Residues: CASSLDPGTGSYGYTF. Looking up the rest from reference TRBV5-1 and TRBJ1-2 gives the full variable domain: KAGVTQTPRYLIKTRGQQVTLSCSPISGHRSVSWYQQTPGQGLQFLFEYFSETQRNKGNFPGRFSGRQFSNSRSEMNVSTLELGDSALYLCASSLDPGTGSYGYTFGSGTRLTVV.

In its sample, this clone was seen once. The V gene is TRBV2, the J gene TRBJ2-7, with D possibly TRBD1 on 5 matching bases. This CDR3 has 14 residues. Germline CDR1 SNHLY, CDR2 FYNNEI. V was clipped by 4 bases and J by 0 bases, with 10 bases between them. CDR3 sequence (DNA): TGTGCCAGCAGTGGACAGAGAATCTCCTACGAGCAGTACTTC. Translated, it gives CASSGQRISYEQYF.

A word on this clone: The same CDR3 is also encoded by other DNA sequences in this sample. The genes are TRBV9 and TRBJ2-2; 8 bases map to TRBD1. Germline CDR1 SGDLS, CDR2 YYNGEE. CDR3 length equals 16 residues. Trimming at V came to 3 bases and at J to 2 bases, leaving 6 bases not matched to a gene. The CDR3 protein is CASSATGVLNTGELFF. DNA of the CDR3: TGTGCCAGCAGCGCGACAGGGGTTCTTAACACCGGGGAGCTGTTTTTT.

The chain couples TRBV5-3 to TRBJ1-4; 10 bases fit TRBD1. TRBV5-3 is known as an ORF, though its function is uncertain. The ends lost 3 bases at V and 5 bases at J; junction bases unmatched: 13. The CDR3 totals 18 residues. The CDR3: CARSSPGQGPRDNEKLFF. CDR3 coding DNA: TGTGCCAGAAGCTCCCCGGGACAGGGGCCGCGGGACAATGAAAAACTGTTTTTT.

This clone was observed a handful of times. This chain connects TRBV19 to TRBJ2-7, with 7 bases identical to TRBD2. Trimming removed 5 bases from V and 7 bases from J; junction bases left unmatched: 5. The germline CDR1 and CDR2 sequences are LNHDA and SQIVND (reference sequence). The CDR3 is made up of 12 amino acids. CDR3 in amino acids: CASSPGRTEQYF. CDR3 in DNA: TGTGCCAGTAGTCCCGGGAGGACTGAGCAGTACTTC. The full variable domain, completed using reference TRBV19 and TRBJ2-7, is DGGITQSPKYLFRKEGQNVTLSCEQNLNHDAMYWYRQDPGQGLRLIYYSQIVNDFQKGDIAEGYSVSREKKESFPLTVTSAQKNPTAFYLCASSPGRTEQYFGPGTRLTVT.

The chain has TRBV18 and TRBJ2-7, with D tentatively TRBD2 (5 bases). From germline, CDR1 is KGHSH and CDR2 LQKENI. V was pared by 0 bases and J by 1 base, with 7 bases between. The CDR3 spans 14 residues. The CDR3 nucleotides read TGTGCCAGCTCACCACCGTCGGGGTCCTACGAGCAGTACTTC. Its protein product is CASSPPSGSYEQYF.

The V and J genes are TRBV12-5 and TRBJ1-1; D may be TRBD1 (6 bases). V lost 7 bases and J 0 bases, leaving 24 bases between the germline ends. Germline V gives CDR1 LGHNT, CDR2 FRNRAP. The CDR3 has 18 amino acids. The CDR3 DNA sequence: TGTGCTAGTGCCTTCACCGGACAGTCCTTAGGGGTGAACACTGAAGCTTTCTTT. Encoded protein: CASAFTGQSLGVNTEAFF.

The CDR3 spells CASSFPKDGLRQGNTEAFF. The CDR3 bases are TGTGCCAGCAGTTTTCCGAAGGATGGGTTAAGACAGGGGAACACTGAAGCTTTCTTT. V usage is TRBV28 and J usage is TRBJ1-1; 7 positions match TRBD1. CDR1 and CDR2 from the germline V gene are MDHEN and SYDVKM. The CDR3 spans 19 residues. After removal of 3 bases from V and 1 base from J, the junction contained 17 bases not matched to a gene. The whole variable domain, remainder taken from reference TRBV28 and TRBJ1-1, is DVKVTQSSRYLVKRTGEKVFLECVQDMDHENMFWYRQDPGLGLRLIYFSYDVKMKEKGDIPEGYSVSREKKERFSLILESASTNQTSMYLCASSFPKDGLRQGNTEAFFGQGTRLTVV.

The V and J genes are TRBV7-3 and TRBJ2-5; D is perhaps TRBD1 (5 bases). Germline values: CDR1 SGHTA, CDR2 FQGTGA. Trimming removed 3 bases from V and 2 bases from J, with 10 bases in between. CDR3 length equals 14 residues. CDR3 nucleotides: TGTGCCAGCAGCTTCCAGGGTGGGCAAGAGACCCAGTACTTC. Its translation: CASSFQGGQETQYF.

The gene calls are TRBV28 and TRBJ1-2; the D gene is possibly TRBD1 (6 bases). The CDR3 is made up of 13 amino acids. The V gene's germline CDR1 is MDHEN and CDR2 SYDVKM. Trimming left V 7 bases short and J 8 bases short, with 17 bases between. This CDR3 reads CASNLGQGFGYTF. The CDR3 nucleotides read TGTGCCAGCAATTTGGGGCAGGGGTTCGGCTACACCTTC.

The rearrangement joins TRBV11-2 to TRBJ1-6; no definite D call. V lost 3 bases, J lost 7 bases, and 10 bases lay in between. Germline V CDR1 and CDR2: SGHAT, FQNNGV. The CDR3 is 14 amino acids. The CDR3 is CASSFPTENSPLHF. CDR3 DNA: TGTGCCAGCAGCTTCCCTACAGAGAATTCACCCCTCCACTTT.